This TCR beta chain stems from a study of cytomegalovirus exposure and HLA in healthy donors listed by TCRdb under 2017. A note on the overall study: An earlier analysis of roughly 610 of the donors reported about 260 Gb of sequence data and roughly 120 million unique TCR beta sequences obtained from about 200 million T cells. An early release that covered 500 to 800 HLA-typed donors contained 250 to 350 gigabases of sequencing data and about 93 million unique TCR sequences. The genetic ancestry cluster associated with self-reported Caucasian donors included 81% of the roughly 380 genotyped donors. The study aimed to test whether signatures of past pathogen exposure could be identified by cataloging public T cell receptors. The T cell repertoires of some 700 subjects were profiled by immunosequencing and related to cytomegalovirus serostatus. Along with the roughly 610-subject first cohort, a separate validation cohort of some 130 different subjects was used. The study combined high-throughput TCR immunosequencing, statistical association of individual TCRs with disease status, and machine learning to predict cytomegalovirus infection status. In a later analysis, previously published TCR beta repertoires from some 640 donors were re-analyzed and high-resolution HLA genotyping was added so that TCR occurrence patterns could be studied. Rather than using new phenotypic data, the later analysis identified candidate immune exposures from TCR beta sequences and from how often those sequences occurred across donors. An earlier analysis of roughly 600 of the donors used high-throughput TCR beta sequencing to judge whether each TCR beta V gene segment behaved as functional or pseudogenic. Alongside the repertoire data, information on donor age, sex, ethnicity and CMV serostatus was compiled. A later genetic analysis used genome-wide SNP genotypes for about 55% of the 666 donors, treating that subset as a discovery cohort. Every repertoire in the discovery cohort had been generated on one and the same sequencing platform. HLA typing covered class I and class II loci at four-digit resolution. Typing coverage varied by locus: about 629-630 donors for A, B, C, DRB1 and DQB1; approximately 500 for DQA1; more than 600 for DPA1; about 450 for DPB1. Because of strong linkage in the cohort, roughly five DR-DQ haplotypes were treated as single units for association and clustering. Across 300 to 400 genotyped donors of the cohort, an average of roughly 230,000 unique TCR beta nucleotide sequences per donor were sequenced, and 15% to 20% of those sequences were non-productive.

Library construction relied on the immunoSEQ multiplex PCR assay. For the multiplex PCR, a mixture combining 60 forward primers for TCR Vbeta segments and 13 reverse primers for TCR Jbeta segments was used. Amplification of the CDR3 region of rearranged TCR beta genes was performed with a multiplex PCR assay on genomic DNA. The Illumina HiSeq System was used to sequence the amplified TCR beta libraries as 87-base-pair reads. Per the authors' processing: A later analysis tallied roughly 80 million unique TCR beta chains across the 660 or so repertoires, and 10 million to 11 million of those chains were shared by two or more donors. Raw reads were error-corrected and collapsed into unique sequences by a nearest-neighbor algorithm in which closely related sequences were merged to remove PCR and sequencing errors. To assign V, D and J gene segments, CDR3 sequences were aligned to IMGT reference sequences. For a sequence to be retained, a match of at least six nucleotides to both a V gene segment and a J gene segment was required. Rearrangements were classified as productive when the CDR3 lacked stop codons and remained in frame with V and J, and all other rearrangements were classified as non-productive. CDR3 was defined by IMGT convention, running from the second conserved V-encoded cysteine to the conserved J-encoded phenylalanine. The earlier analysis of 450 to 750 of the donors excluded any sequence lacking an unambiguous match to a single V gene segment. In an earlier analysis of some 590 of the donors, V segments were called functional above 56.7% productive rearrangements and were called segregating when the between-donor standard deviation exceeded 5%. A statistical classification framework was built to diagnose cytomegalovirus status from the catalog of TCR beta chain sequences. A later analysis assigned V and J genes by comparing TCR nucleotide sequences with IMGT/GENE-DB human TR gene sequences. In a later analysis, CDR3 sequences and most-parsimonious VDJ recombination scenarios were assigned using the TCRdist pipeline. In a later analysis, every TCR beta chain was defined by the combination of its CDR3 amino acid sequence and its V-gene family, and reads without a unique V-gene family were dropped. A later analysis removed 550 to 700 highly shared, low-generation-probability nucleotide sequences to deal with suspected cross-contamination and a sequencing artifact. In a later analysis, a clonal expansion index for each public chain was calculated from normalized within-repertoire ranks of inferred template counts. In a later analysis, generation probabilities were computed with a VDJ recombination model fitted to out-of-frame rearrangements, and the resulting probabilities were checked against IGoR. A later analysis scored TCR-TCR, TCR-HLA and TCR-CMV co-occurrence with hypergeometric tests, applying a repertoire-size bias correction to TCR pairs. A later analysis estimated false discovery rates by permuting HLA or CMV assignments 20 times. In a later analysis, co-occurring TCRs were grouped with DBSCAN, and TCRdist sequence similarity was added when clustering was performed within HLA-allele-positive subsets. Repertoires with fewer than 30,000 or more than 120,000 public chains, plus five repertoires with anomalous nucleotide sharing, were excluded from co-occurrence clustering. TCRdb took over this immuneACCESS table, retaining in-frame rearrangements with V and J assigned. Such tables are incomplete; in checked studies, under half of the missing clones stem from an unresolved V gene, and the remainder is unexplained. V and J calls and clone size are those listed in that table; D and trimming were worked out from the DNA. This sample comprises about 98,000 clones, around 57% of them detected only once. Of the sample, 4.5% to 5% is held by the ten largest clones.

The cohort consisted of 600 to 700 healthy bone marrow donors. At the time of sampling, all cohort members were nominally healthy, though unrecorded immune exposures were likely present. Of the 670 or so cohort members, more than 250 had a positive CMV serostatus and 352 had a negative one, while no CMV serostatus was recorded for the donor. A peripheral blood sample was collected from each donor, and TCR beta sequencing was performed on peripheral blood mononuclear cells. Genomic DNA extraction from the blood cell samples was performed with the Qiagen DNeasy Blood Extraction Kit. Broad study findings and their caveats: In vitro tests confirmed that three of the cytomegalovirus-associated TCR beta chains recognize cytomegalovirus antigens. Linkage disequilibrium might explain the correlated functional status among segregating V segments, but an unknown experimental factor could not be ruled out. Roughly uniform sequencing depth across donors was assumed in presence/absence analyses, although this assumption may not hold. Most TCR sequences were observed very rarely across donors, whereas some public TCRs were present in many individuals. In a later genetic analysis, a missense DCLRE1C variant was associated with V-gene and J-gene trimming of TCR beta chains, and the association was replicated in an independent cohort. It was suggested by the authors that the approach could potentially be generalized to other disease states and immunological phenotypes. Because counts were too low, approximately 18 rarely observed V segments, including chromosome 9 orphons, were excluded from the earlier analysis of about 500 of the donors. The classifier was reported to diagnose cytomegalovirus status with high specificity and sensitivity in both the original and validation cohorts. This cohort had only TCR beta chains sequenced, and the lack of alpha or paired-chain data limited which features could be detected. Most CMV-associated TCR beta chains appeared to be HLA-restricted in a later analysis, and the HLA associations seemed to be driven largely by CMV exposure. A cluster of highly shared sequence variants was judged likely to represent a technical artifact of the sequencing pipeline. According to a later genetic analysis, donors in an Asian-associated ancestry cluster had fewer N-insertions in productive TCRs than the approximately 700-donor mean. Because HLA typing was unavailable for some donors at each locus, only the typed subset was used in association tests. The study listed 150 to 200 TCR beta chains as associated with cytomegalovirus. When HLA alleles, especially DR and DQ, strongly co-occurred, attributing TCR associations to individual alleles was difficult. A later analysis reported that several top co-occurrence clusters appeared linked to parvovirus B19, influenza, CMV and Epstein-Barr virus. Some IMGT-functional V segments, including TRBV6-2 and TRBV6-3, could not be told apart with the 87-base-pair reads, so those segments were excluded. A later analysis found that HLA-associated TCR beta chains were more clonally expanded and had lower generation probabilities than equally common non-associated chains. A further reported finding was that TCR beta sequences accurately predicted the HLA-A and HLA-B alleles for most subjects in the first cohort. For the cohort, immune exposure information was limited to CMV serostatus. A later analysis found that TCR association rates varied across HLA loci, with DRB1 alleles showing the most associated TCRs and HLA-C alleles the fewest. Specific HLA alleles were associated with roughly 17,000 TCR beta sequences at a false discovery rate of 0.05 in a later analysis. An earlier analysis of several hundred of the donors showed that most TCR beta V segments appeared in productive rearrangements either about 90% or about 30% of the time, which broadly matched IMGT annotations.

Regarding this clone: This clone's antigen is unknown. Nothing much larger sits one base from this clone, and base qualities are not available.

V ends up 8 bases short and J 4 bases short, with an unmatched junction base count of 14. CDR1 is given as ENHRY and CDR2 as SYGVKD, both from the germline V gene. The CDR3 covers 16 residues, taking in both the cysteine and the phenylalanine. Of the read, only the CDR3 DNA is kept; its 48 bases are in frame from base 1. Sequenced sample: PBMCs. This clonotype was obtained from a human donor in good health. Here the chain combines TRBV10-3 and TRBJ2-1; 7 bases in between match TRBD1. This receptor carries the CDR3 CAILVTQGQNYNEQFF. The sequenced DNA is TGTGCCATCCTGGTGACCCAGGGACAGAATTACAATGAGCAGTTCTTC.